These 16 T cell receptor beta chains were all obtained from the same sample, sequenced in a study of shared clonotypes between healthy human individuals. The data were produced by immunoSEQ multiplex PCR, yet TCRdb's version contains in-frame clones alone and is incomplete. Of around 2.1 million clones listed, 85% to 95% are singletons. Selected positively for CCR7 and CD45RO-negative, naive CD8 cells excluded terminally differentiated effector memory CD45RA+ cells. Specimen: naive CD8+ T cells from PBMCs. Source of these receptors: a man in his late teens or twenties in good health. Some clones in this sample may be carry-over from other donors' samples.

The chain uses TRBV5-6 and TRBJ2-7; 8 bases line up with TRBD1. V shed 4 bases and J 6 bases; nucleotides not matched to a gene: 9. Germline V gives CDR1 SGHDT, CDR2 YYEEEE. The CDR3 covers 14 residues. CDR3 residues: CASSPGQGSGEQYF. CDR3 nucleotides: TGTGCCAGCAGCCCCGGACAGGGATCCGGCGAGCAGTACTTC.

This clone was counted between two and nine times. The chain carries TRBV9 and TRBJ2-1; 12 bases are shared with TRBD2. This CDR3 is 14 amino acids long. Germline loops: CDR1 SGDLS, CDR2 YYNGEE. After removal of 6 bases from V and 9 bases from J, the junction contained 7 bases not matched to a gene. The CDR3, as DNA: TGTGCCAGCACGCCGACTAGCGGGAGATCTGAGCAGTTCTTC. Amino acid sequence: CASTPTSGRSEQFF. The full variable domain, in which reference TRBV9 and TRBJ2-1 provide the parts outside the CDR3, is DSGVTQTPKHLITATGQRVTLRCSPRSGDLSVYWYQQSLDQGLQFLIQYYNGEERAKGNILERFSAQQFPDLHSELNLSSLELGDSALYFCASTPTSGRSEQFFGPGTRLTVL.

This clone was recorded once. V gene TRBV20-1 combines with J gene TRBJ1-1; the D is unclear. Germline CDR1 reads DFQATT; CDR2 reads SNEGSKA (reference sequence). V dropped 5 bases and J dropped 6 bases, with 10 bases sitting between them. This CDR3 comprises 11 residues. The CDR3 region is CSAASPPEAFF. The DNA for the CDR3 is TGCAGTGCTGCCAGCCCTCCTGAAGCTTTCTTT.

The chain links TRBV9 to TRBJ2-2, with 7 bases lining up with TRBD2. The CDR3 extends over 14 amino acids. V lost 4 bases and J lost 6; bases outside the gene matches: 6. The germline CDR1 and CDR2 sequences are SGDLS and YYNGEE. The CDR3 loop is CASSRGRASGELFF. Here the CDR3 DNA reads TGTGCCAGCAGCCGGGGGAGGGCCTCCGGGGAGCTGTTTTTT.

This chain joins TRBV4-1 and TRBJ2-3; D unclear. The length of the CDR3 is 13 residues. Germline values: CDR1 MGHRA, CDR2 YSYEKL. V lost 4 bases to trimming and J lost 4 bases, with 9 bases between them. CDR3 protein: CASSPDSSDTQYF. CDR3 nucleotide sequence: TGCGCCAGCAGCCCGGATAGTTCAGATACGCAGTATTTT.

This clone was seen only once. This chain uses TRBV7-7 with TRBJ2-3; 7 nucleotides line up with TRBD1. V lost 5 bases to trimming and J lost 4 bases; unmatched junction nucleotides: 6. There are 14 residues in the CDR3. In germline, CDR1 is SSHAT, CDR2 FNYEAQ (reference sequence). CDR3 DNA sequence: TGTGCCAGCAGCCAAGGGGGCTTTTCAGATACGCAGTATTTT. It is translated as CASSQGGFSDTQYF.

About this clone: Other DNA sequences in this sample translate to the same CDR3. This sequence joins TRBV19 and TRBJ2-1; D may be TRBD1 (6 bases). The CDR3 contains 13 residues. V gave up 4 bases and J gave up 4 bases, with 8 bases separating them. The germline gives CDR1 LNHDA, CDR2 SQIVND (reference sequence). This CDR3 reads CASSRDTYNEQFF. CDR3 DNA sequence: TGTGCCAGTAGTAGGGACACTTACAATGAGCAGTTCTTC.

On this clone: Other DNA sequences within the sample encode an identical CDR3. The V call is TRBV27, the J call TRBJ1-1; the match to TRBD1 covers 9 bases. Germline V gives CDR1 MNHEY, CDR2 SMNVEV (reference sequence). Losses at the gene ends were 5 bases for V and 0 bases for J; bases not matched to a gene: 4. This CDR3 is 15 amino acids long. The CDR3 spells CASSDRDRVNTEAFF. The CDR3 nucleotides are TGTGCCAGCAGTGACCGGGACAGGGTGAACACTGAAGCTTTCTTT.

This chain uses TRBV28 with TRBJ2-1; perhaps TRBD1 as D (6 bases). Trimming took off 2 bases at V and 7 bases at J, with 12 bases between the two ends. Per germline, CDR1 MDHEN and CDR2 SYDVKM. This CDR3 is 14 amino acids long. CDR3 sequence: CASSLGTGLNEQFF. The DNA of the CDR3 is TGTGCCAGCAGTTTAGGTACAGGGCTTAATGAGCAGTTCTTC. Full variable domain (rest looked up from reference TRBV28 and TRBJ2-1): DVKVTQSSRYLVKRTGEKVFLECVQDMDHENMFWYRQDPGLGLRLIYFSYDVKMKEKGDIPEGYSVSREKKERFSLILESASTNQTSMYLCASSLGTGLNEQFFGPGTRLTVL.

The V gene is TRBV27, the J gene TRBJ2-2; 7 bases are shared with TRBD1. CDR1 is MNHEY and CDR2 is SMNVEV in the germline V gene (reference sequence). The CDR3 spans 15 residues. V shed 4 bases and J 5 bases; nucleotides not matched to a gene: 7. DNA for the CDR3: TGTGCCAGCAGTTCGTACAGGGGAGCTACCGGGGAGCTGTTTTTT. Its translation: CASSSYRGATGELFF.

V gene TRBV25-1 combines with J gene TRBJ2-1; no reliable D call. CDR1 and CDR2 (germline): MGHDK, SYGVNS. V was trimmed by 3 bases and J by 3 bases, leaving 6 bases between them. The CDR3 has 13 residues. DNA for the CDR3: TGTGCCAGCAGTGAGGGATTCTACAATGAGCAGTTCTTC. It specifies CASSEGFYNEQFF.

The chain recombines TRBV9 with TRBJ2-7; 9 nucleotides line up with TRBD1. J lost 6 bases, V lost 3 bases, and 10 bases had no gene match. CDR1 is SGDLS and CDR2 is YYNGEE in the germline V gene. This CDR3 is built from 15 residues. As DNA, the CDR3 is TGTGCCAGCAGCGGACCCGGGACAGGGCCCCTCGAGCAGTACTTC. Its protein product is CASSGPGTGPLEQYF.

This chain connects TRBV7-8 to TRBJ1-3; a weak D match, TRBD1 (5 bases). Germline V gene sequence: CDR1 SGHVS, CDR2 FQNEAQ. V was cut by 1 base and J by 2 bases, with 9 bases left in between. The CDR3 loop spans 15 amino acids. The CDR3 protein is CASSLDRRPGNTIYF. CDR3 DNA: TGTGCCAGCAGCTTAGACAGGCGCCCTGGAAACACCATATATTTT.

This clone has only one observation. The CDR3 nucleotides read TGTGCCAGCAGCAGTGGGACAGGGGGATACACTGAAGCTTTCTTT. Its protein is CASSSGTGGYTEAFF. This chain uses TRBV28 with TRBJ1-1; 11 nucleotides agree with TRBD1. CDR1 MDHEN and CDR2 SYDVKM come from the germline V gene. Unmatched junction bases numbered 6, after V lost 6 bases and J lost 3 bases. The CDR3 runs to 15 residues.

The chain employs TRBV4-2 and TRBJ2-2, with TRBD2 as a possible D gene (6 bases). The CDR3 length is 15 residues. Looked up from germline, CDR1 is LGHNA and CDR2 is YNFKEQ. V lost 4 bases to trimming and J lost 4 bases, with 13 bases between them. The CDR3 DNA sequence: TGTGCCAGCAGCCCGCATAGCGGAGGCACCGGGGAGCTGTTTTTT. Translation gives CASSPHSGGTGELFF.

The V gene is TRBV11-2, the J gene TRBJ2-7; D may be TRBD1 (6 bases). V dropped 0 bases and J dropped 6 bases, with 9 bases sitting between them. CDR1 and CDR2 (germline): SGHAT, FQNNGV. The CDR3 covers 13 residues. The CDR3 DNA is TGTGCCAGCAGCTTAGATCCAGGGGCCGAGCAGTACTTC. Its protein product is CASSLDPGAEQYF.